A selection of T cell receptor beta chains follows, all from one sample in a study of blood T cells in healthy people across ages. MiXCR, run by TCRdb on the 5' RACE reads, gives a single entry per CDR3 protein. The sample has over 700,000 distinct CDR3 sequences; around 25% are singletons. The same sample was also studied in work on T cells of mothers and their children.

Sample: blood. Every receptor here comes from a boy younger than 18 in good health. The CDR3 runs from the conserved cysteine through the conserved F or W. Each record gives: D gene, CDR3 length, clone size, V gene, J gene, CDR3 DNA, CDR3 protein. A D gene is named only where the DNA matches it firmly. Clone sizes are given selectively: once, few, many, or a class where the clone is expanded.

d_call: .
cdr3_length: 14
clone_size: once
v_call: TRBV13
j_call: TRBJ2-7
cdr3_nt: TGTGCCAGCAGCTTTAGGGGAGAGAGTTTCGAGCAGTACTTC
cdr3_aa: CASSFRGESFEQYF

d_call: .
cdr3_length: 15
clone_size: .
v_call: TRBV9
j_call: TRBJ1-6
cdr3_nt: TGTGCCAGCAGCAGAAGCTGGACGGATAATTCACCCCTCCACTTT
cdr3_aa: CASSRSWTDNSPLHF

d_call: .
cdr3_length: 16
clone_size: .
v_call: TRBV7-8
j_call: TRBJ2-2
cdr3_nt: TGTGCCAGCAGCTTACAGCAGGCACTAGGCACCGGGGAGCTGTTTTTT
cdr3_aa: CASSLQQALGTGELFF

d_call: .
cdr3_length: 14
clone_size: .
v_call: TRBV29-1
j_call: TRBJ2-5
cdr3_nt: TGCAGCGTTGAAGATCAGGGGACTCTAGAGACCCAGTACTTC
cdr3_aa: CSVEDQGTLETQYF

d_call: .
cdr3_length: 13
clone_size: .
v_call: TRBV27
j_call: TRBJ1-1
cdr3_nt: TGCGCCAGCAGTACAGGGCCGGGCACTGAAGCTTTCTTT
cdr3_aa: CASSTGPGTEAFF

d_call: .
cdr3_length: 16
clone_size: .
v_call: TRBV9
j_call: TRBJ2-1
cdr3_nt: TGTGCCAGCAGCGTAGGTACGGGACCACCCGCAAATGAGCAGTTCTTC
cdr3_aa: CASSVGTGPPANEQFF

d_call: .
cdr3_length: 13
clone_size: .
v_call: TRBV6-5
j_call: TRBJ2-1
cdr3_nt: TGTGCCAGCAGTTACTCGAAGTCCCATGAGCAGTTCTTC
cdr3_aa: CASSYSKSHEQFF

d_call: .
cdr3_length: 13
clone_size: .
v_call: TRBV27
j_call: TRBJ2-5
cdr3_nt: TGTGCCAGCAGTAACCCCATGGAAGAGACCCAGTACTTC
cdr3_aa: CASSNPMEETQYF

d_call: .
cdr3_length: 17
clone_size: .
v_call: TRBV7-3
j_call: TRBJ1-1
cdr3_nt: TGTGCCAGCAGCTCAACCCTGTTGGTCAGACCGAACACTGAAGCTTTCTTT
cdr3_aa: CASSSTLLVRPNTEAFF

d_call: .
cdr3_length: 14
clone_size: .
v_call: TRBV2
j_call: TRBJ2-3
cdr3_nt: TGTGCCAGCAGTGCGGCAGGGAGCACAGATACGCAGTATTTT
cdr3_aa: CASSAAGSTDTQYF

d_call: .
cdr3_length: 13
clone_size: few
v_call: TRBV28
j_call: TRBJ1-4
cdr3_nt: TGTGCCAGCATTGGTGGGGCTAATGAAAAACTGTTTTTT
cdr3_aa: CASIGGANEKLFF

d_call: .
cdr3_length: 14
clone_size: .
v_call: TRBV7-9
j_call: TRBJ2-4
cdr3_nt: TGTGCCAGCAGCTTAGAGAACGGCGGGAACATTCAGTACTTC
cdr3_aa: CASSLENGGNIQYF

d_call: .
cdr3_length: 19
clone_size: .
v_call: TRBV4-2
j_call: TRBJ1-1
cdr3_nt: TGTGCCAGCAGCGTCGGGGGGGCCGCAATAAACCCGCTGAACACTGAAGCTTTCTTT
cdr3_aa: CASSVGGAAINPLNTEAFF

d_call: TRBD1
cdr3_length: 15
clone_size: .
v_call: TRBV5-1
j_call: TRBJ2-5
cdr3_nt: TGCGCCAGCAGCCAGATACAGGGGGCTGCCTACGCGCAGTACTTC
cdr3_aa: CASSQIQGAAYAQYF

d_call: .
cdr3_length: 17
clone_size: few
v_call: TRBV27
j_call: TRBJ2-7
cdr3_nt: TGTGCCAGCAGTTTATCTCCCATAGCGGTGAGCTCCTACGAGCAGTACTTC
cdr3_aa: CASSLSPIAVSSYEQYF

d_call: TRBD1
cdr3_length: 16
clone_size: few
v_call: TRBV25-1
j_call: TRBJ2-7
cdr3_nt: TGTGCCAGCAGTAGGGACCCGGGACAGGGGGCCTACGAGCAGTACTTC
cdr3_aa: CASSRDPGQGAYEQYF

d_call: TRBD2
cdr3_length: 15
clone_size: few
v_call: TRBV20-1
j_call: TRBJ2-2
cdr3_nt: TGCAGTGCGCCCCTCCTAGCGGATGAGAACGGGGAGCTGTTTTTT
cdr3_aa: CSAPLLADENGELFF

d_call: .
cdr3_length: 18
clone_size: few
v_call: TRBV9
j_call: TRBJ2-7
cdr3_nt: TGTGCCAGCAGCGCTGGGTGGAGCCGGCCAGGGAATTCCTACGAGCAGTACTTC
cdr3_aa: CASSAGWSRPGNSYEQYF

d_call: TRBD1
cdr3_length: 15
clone_size: .
v_call: TRBV3-1
j_call: TRBJ2-5
cdr3_nt: TGTGCCAGCAGCCAAGATGGGACAGCCCAAGAGACCCAGTACTTC
cdr3_aa: CASSQDGTAQETQYF

d_call: .
cdr3_length: 19
clone_size: .
v_call: TRBV7-6
j_call: TRBJ2-7
cdr3_nt: TGTGCCAGCAGCCTCGGGACAGGGGTTTTAGCGGGAGGGCCAAGCGAGCAGTACTTC
cdr3_aa: CASSLGTGVLAGGPSEQYF

d_call: TRBD2
cdr3_length: 18
clone_size: few
v_call: TRBV6-9
j_call: TRBJ2-1
cdr3_nt: TGTGCCAGCAACCCACTAGCGGGAGGGAAGTGGTGCCGAAATGAGCAGTTCTTC
cdr3_aa: CASNPLAGGKWCRNEQFF

d_call: TRBD1
cdr3_length: 14
clone_size: .
v_call: TRBV20-1
j_call: TRBJ2-1
cdr3_nt: TGCAGTGCCCCTAGGATCCTCAGGGGGAATGAGCAGTTCTTC
cdr3_aa: CSAPRILRGNEQFF

d_call: TRBD2
cdr3_length: 16
clone_size: .
v_call: TRBV3-1
j_call: TRBJ2-1
cdr3_nt: TGTGCCAGCAGCCAATATTTTTTGGCGGGGGACCATGAGCAGTTCTTC
cdr3_aa: CASSQYFLAGDHEQFF

d_call: .
cdr3_length: 13
clone_size: few
v_call: TRBV6-5
j_call: TRBJ2-1
cdr3_nt: TGTGCCAGCAGTTACACCGGGGTTAATGAGCAGTTCTTC
cdr3_aa: CASSYTGVNEQFF

d_call: .
cdr3_length: 16
clone_size: .
v_call: TRBV10-3
j_call: TRBJ2-1
cdr3_nt: TGTGCCATCAGTGAGTCGGGGCAGGAAAATTACAATGAGCAGTTCTTC
cdr3_aa: CAISESGQENYNEQFF

d_call: .
cdr3_length: 16
clone_size: .
v_call: TRBV6-1
j_call: TRBJ2-1
cdr3_nt: TGTGCCAGCAGTGAAGCGTGGTGGGGGGCCTACAATGAGCAGTTCTTC
cdr3_aa: CASSEAWWGAYNEQFF

d_call: TRBD1
cdr3_length: 14
clone_size: .
v_call: TRBV9
j_call: TRBJ2-7
cdr3_nt: TGTGCCAGCAGCGTAGGACAGGGGAGGTACGAGCAGTACTTC
cdr3_aa: CASSVGQGRYEQYF

d_call: TRBD2
cdr3_length: 17
clone_size: few
v_call: TRBV6-5
j_call: TRBJ2-7
cdr3_nt: TGTGCCAGCAGTTCGGGACTAGCGGGAGATTTTTCCTACGAGCAGTACTTC
cdr3_aa: CASSSGLAGDFSYEQYF

d_call: TRBD2
cdr3_length: 15
clone_size: .
v_call: TRBV6-2/TRBV6-3
j_call: TRBJ2-5
cdr3_nt: TGTGCCAGCACTGAAATAGCGGGGGGACAAGAGACCCAGTACTTC
cdr3_aa: CASTEIAGGQETQYF

d_call: .
cdr3_length: 16
clone_size: .
v_call: TRBV10-3
j_call: TRBJ2-6
cdr3_nt: TGTGCCATCGGAAGGAGGGTGACCACTGGGGCCAACGCCCTGACTTTC
cdr3_aa: CAIGRRVTTGANALTF

d_call: .
cdr3_length: 12
clone_size: .
v_call: TRBV27
j_call: TRBJ2-1
cdr3_nt: TGTGCCAGCAAAACCTCAGGGGTTGAGCAGTTCTTC
cdr3_aa: CASKTSGVEQFF

d_call: .
cdr3_length: 14
clone_size: few
v_call: TRBV5-6
j_call: TRBJ1-1
cdr3_nt: TGTGCCAGCAGCTTGGGGGTGGCGGCGACTGAAGCTTTCTTT
cdr3_aa: CASSLGVAATEAFF

d_call: TRBD2
cdr3_length: 15
clone_size: once
v_call: TRBV7-9
j_call: TRBJ2-1
cdr3_nt: TGTGTCAGCAGCTTACTGGGACTAGCGCTCAATGAGCAGTTCTTC
cdr3_aa: CVSSLLGLALNEQFF

d_call: .
cdr3_length: 17
clone_size: .
v_call: TRBV20-1
j_call: TRBJ2-6
cdr3_nt: TGCAGTGCTAGAGATACGGAGGGGGCTGCTGGGGCCAACGTCCTGACTTTC
cdr3_aa: CSARDTEGAAGANVLTF

d_call: .
cdr3_length: 12
clone_size: few
v_call: TRBV11-2
j_call: TRBJ2-5
cdr3_nt: TGTGCCAGCAGCTCCAACACAGTTCTGGGGTTCTTC
cdr3_aa: CASSSNTVLGFF

d_call: .
cdr3_length: 14
clone_size: few
v_call: TRBV12-3/TRBV12-4
j_call: TRBJ2-1
cdr3_nt: TGTGCCAGCACCCCTGGAGGTTCCTACAATGAGCAGTTCTTC
cdr3_aa: CASTPGGSYNEQFF

d_call: .
cdr3_length: 15
clone_size: few
v_call: TRBV3-1
j_call: TRBJ2-7
cdr3_nt: TGTGCCAGCAGCCAAGTAGCTAGACGTGGCTACGAGCAGTACTTC
cdr3_aa: CASSQVARRGYEQYF

d_call: .
cdr3_length: 17
clone_size: .
v_call: TRBV11-2
j_call: TRBJ2-5
cdr3_nt: TGTGCCAGCAGCCCAACCGGTCGACTAGTAGAGGGGGAGACCCAGTACTTC
cdr3_aa: CASSPTGRLVEGETQYF

d_call: .
cdr3_length: 14
clone_size: .
v_call: TRBV12-3/TRBV12-4
j_call: TRBJ2-3
cdr3_nt: TGTGCCAGCAGCCCTGATTCCTCCGCAGATACGCAGTATTTT
cdr3_aa: CASSPDSSADTQYF

d_call: .
cdr3_length: 13
clone_size: few
v_call: TRBV7-3
j_call: TRBJ2-4
cdr3_nt: TGTGCCAGCAGCTTAGACAGGGAGGACATTCAGTACTTC
cdr3_aa: CASSLDREDIQYF

d_call: .
cdr3_length: 15
clone_size: .
v_call: TRBV7-3
j_call: TRBJ2-1
cdr3_nt: TGTGCCAGCAGCACCTATGGGTCCCAGTGGGAGACCCAGTTCTTC
cdr3_aa: CASSTYGSQWETQFF

d_call: TRBD1
cdr3_length: 16
clone_size: .
v_call: TRBV4-2
j_call: TRBJ2-5
cdr3_nt: TGTGCCAGCAGCCAAGTCGAAGGGACAGGGAGAAAGACCCAGTACTTC
cdr3_aa: CASSQVEGTGRKTQYF

d_call: TRBD1
cdr3_length: 15
clone_size: few
v_call: TRBV2
j_call: TRBJ1-2
cdr3_nt: TGTGCCAGCAGTGGCAACGGACAGGGGTCGGGTGGCTACACCTTC
cdr3_aa: CASSGNGQGSGGYTF

d_call: .
cdr3_length: 16
clone_size: .
v_call: TRBV5-6
j_call: TRBJ2-5
cdr3_nt: TGTGCCAGCAGCTTGGTCCCGGGGAGAAGTCAAGAGACCCAGTACTTC
cdr3_aa: CASSLVPGRSQETQYF

d_call: .
cdr3_length: 15
clone_size: .
v_call: TRBV12-3/TRBV12-4
j_call: TRBJ1-5
cdr3_nt: TGTGCCAGCAGTTTGTCCCAGGGCTGGGAACAGCCCCAGCATTTT
cdr3_aa: CASSLSQGWEQPQHF

d_call: .
cdr3_length: 16
clone_size: few
v_call: TRBV7-3
j_call: TRBJ1-3
cdr3_nt: TGTGCCAGCAGGCCCCCGGGAGGAAACTCTGGAAACACCATATATTTT
cdr3_aa: CASRPPGGNSGNTIYF

d_call: .
cdr3_length: 14
clone_size: .
v_call: TRBV27
j_call: TRBJ1-5
cdr3_nt: TGTGCCAGCAGTTTGGCGGGGCAGGGTCAGCCCCAGCATTTT
cdr3_aa: CASSLAGQGQPQHF

d_call: TRBD2
cdr3_length: 16
clone_size: .
v_call: TRBV4-2
j_call: TRBJ2-5
cdr3_nt: TGTGCCAGCAGCCCTTCGCTGGGACTAGCGGAAGAGACCCAGTACTTC
cdr3_aa: CASSPSLGLAEETQYF

d_call: .
cdr3_length: 14
clone_size: .
v_call: TRBV2
j_call: TRBJ2-7
cdr3_nt: TGTGCCAGCAGTGAACGCCCCCCAGGATACGAGCAGTACTTC
cdr3_aa: CASSERPPGYEQYF

d_call: .
cdr3_length: 12
clone_size: .
v_call: TRBV12-3/TRBV12-4
j_call: TRBJ1-1
cdr3_nt: TGTGCCAGCACCACTGGCCCCACTGAAGCTTTCTTT
cdr3_aa: CASTTGPTEAFF

d_call: TRBD1
cdr3_length: 15
clone_size: few
v_call: TRBV9
j_call: TRBJ2-5
cdr3_nt: TGTGCCAGCAGCCTCGGGACAGGGGAGCGGGAGACCCAGTACTTC
cdr3_aa: CASSLGTGERETQYF

d_call: .
cdr3_length: 17
clone_size: .
v_call: TRBV29-1
j_call: TRBJ2-1
cdr3_nt: TGCAGCGTTGAATGGGCAGTCAGGCCAGACTCCTACAATGAGCAGTTCTTC
cdr3_aa: CSVEWAVRPDSYNEQFF

d_call: .
cdr3_length: 14
clone_size: once
v_call: TRBV29-1
j_call: TRBJ2-7
cdr3_nt: TGCAGCGTTGAAGATCAGGGGCAGGGGTACGAGCAGTACTTC
cdr3_aa: CSVEDQGQGYEQYF